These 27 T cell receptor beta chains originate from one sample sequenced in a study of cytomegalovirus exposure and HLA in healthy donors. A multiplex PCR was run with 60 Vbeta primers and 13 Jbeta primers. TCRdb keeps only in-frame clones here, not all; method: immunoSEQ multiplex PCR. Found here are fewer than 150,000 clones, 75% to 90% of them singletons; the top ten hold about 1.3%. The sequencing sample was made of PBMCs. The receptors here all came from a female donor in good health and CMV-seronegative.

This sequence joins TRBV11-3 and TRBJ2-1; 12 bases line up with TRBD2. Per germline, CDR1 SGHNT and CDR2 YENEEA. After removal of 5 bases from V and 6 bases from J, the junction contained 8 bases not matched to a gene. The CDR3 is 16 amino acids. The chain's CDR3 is CASSPGLAGRTNEQFF. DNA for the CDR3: TGTGCCAGCAGCCCTGGACTAGCGGGACGAACCAATGAGCAGTTCTTC.

CDR3 bases: TGCAGCTCACAGGGTGAGGGCTATGGCTACACCTTC. Its translation: CSSQGEGYGYTF. V and J are TRBV29-1 and TRBJ1-2; D is possibly TRBD1 (6 bases). V was clipped by 8 bases and J by 4 bases, with 14 bases between them. The CDR3 loop spans 12 amino acids. Germline CDR1 reads SQVTM; CDR2 reads ANQGSEA.

The CDR3 spells CASSTQGGHGYTF. The CDR3 DNA sequence: TGTGCCAGTAGTACTCAGGGGGGTCATGGCTACACCTTC. The V gene is TRBV19, the J gene TRBJ1-2; 7 nucleotides line up with TRBD1. J was trimmed by 6 bases and V by 4 bases; bases with no gene match: 5. This CDR3 comprises 13 residues. Germline lookup yields CDR1 LNHDA and CDR2 SQIVND (reference sequence).

CDR3 nucleotide sequence: TGCAGCGTTGTTCTGGCCAGCTCCTACAATGAGCAGTTCTTC. Translation: CSVVLASSYNEQFF. The V and J genes are TRBV29-1 and TRBJ2-1; D ambiguous. Deletions cut 4 bases from V and 0 bases from J, with 10 bases between. Germline CDR1 and CDR2: SQVTM and ANQGSEA. The CDR3 is 14 amino acids.

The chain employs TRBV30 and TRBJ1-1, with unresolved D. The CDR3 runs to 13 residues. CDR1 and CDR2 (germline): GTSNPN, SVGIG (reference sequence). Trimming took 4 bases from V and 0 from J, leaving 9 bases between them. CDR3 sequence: CAWNGVMNTEAFF. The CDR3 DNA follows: TGTGCCTGGAACGGGGTAATGAACACTGAAGCTTTCTTT.

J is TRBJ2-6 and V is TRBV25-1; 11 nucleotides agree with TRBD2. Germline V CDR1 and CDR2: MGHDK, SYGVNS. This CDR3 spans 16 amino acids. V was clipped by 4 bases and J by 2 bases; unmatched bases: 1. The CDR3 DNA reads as TGTGCCAGCAGTGCACTAGCGGGGGCTGGGGCCAACGTCCTGACTTTC. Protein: CASSALAGAGANVLTF.

CDR3 in DNA: TGTGCCAGCAGTTTATGGACAGCCGCGGAAGCTTTCTTT. Amino acid sequence: CASSLWTAAEAFF. V is TRBV28 and J is TRBJ1-1, with D tentatively TRBD1 (5 bases). V lost 0 bases and J lost 8, with 10 bases in between. The germline V gene encodes CDR1 MDHEN and CDR2 SYDVKM. The length of the CDR3 is 13 residues.

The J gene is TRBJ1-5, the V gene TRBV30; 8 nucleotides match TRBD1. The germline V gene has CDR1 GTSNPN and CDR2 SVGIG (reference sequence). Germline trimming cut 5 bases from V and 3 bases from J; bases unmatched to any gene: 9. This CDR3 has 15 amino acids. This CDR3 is CAWGSGQGFNQPQHF. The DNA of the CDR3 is TGTGCCTGGGGCAGCGGACAGGGTTTCAATCAGCCCCAGCATTTT.

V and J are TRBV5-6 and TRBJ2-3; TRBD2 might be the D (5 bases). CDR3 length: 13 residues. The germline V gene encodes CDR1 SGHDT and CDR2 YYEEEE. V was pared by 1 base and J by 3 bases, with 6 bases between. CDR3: CASSLSGTDTQYF. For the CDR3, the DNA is TGTGCCAGCAGCTTGTCGGGGACAGATACGCAGTATTTT.

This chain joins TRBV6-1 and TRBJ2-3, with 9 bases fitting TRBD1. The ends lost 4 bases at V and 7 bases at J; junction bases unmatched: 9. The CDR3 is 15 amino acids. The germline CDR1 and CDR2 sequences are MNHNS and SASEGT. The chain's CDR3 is CASSGTGTGWNTQYF. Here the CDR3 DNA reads TGTGCCAGCAGTGGAACCGGGACAGGGTGGAATACGCAGTATTTT.

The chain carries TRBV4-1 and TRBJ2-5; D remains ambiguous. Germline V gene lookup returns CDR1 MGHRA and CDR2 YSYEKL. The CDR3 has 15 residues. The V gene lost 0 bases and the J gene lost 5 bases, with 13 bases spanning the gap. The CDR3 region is CASSQETRLFETQYF. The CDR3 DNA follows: TGCGCCAGCAGCCAAGAGACCAGGCTTTTTGAGACCCAGTACTTC.

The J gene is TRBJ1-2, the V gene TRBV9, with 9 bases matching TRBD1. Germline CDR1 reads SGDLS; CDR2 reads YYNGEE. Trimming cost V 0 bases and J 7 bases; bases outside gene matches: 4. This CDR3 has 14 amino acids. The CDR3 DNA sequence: TGTGCCAGCAGCGTAGACCAGACAGGGGGTGGCTACACCTTC. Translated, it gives CASSVDQTGGGYTF.

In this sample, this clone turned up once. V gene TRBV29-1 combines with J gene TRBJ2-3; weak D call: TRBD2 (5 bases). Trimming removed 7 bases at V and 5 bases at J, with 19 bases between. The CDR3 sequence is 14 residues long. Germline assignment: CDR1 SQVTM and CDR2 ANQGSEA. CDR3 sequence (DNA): TGCAGCGAACATTCGCCCGGGGTTCGAGATACGCAGTATTTT. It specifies CSEHSPGVRDTQYF.

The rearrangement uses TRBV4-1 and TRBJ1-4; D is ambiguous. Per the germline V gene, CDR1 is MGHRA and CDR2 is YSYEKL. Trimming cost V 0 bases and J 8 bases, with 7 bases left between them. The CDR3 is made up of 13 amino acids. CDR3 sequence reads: CASSQDNGEKLFF. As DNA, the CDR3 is TGCGCCAGCAGCCAAGATAACGGGGAAAAACTGTTTTTT.

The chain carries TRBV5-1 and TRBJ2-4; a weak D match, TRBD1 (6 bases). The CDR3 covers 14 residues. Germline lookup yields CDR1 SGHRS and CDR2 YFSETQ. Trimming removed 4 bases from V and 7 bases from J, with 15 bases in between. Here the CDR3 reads CASSPGHQANIQYF. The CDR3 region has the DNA TGCGCCAGCAGCCCGGGACACCAGGCTAACATTCAGTACTTC. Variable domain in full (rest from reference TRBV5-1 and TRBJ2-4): KAGVTQTPRYLIKTRGQQVTLSCSPISGHRSVSWYQQTPGQGLQFLFEYFSETQRNKGNFPGRFSGRQFSNSRSEMNVSTLELGDSALYLCASSPGHQANIQYFGAGTRLSVL.

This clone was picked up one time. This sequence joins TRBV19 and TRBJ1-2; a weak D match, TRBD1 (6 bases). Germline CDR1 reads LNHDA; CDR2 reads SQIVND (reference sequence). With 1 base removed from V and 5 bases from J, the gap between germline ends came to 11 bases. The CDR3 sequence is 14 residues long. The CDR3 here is CASSIVQGPYGYTF. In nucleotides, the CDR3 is TGTGCCAGTAGTATAGTACAGGGACCTTATGGCTACACCTTC.

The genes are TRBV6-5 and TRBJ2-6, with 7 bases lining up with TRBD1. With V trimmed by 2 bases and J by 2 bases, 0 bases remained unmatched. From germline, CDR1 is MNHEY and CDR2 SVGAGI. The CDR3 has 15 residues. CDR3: CASSYDRAGANVLTF. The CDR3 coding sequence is TGTGCCAGCAGTTACGACAGGGCTGGGGCCAACGTCCTGACTTTC.

Here the CDR3 reads CASSGADGYEKLFF. The CDR3 DNA follows: TGTGCCAGCAGCGGAGCGGACGGTTATGAAAAACTGTTTTTT. V gene TRBV9 combines with J gene TRBJ1-4; D gene ambiguous. V lost 3 bases and J 6 bases, leaving 12 bases between the germline ends. The CDR3 is made up of 14 amino acids. Per germline, CDR1 SGDLS and CDR2 YYNGEE.

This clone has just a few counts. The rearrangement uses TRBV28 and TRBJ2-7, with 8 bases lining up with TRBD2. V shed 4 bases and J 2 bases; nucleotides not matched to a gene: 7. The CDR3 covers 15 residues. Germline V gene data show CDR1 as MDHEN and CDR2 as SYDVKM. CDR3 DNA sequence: TGTGCCAGCAGTTCGCCGGGGGGGTACCCCTACGAGCAGTACTTC. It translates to CASSSPGGYPYEQYF.

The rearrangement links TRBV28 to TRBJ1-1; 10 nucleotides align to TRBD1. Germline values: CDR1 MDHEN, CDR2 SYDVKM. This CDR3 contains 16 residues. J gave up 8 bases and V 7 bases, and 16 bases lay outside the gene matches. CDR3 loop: CASTNLGGGQGQEAFF. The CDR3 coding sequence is TGTGCCAGCACCAACTTGGGGGGGGGACAGGGGCAAGAAGCTTTCTTT.

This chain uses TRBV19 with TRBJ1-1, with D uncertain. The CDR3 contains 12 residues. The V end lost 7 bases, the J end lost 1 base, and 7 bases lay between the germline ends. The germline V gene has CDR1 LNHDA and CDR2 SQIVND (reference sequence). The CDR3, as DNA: TGTGCCAGTACCCCAGGGAACACTGAAGCTTTCTTT. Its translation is CASTPGNTEAFF.

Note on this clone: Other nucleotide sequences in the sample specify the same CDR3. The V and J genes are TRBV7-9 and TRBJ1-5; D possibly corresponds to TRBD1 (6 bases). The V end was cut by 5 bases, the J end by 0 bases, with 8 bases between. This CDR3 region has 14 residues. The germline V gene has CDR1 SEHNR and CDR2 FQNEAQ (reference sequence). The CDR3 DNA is TGTGCCAGCAGCCTGGACAGTAGCAATCAGCCCCAGCATTTT. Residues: CASSLDSSNQPQHF.

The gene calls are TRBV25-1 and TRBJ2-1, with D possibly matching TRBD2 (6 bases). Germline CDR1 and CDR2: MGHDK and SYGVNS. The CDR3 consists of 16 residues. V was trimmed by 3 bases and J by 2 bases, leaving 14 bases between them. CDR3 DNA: TGTGCCAGCAGTGACAGGGAGGAGCGGACCTACAATGAGCAGTTCTTC. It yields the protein CASSDREERTYNEQFF. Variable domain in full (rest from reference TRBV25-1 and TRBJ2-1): EADIYQTPRYLVIGTGKKITLECSQTMGHDKMYWYQQDPGMELHLIHYSYGVNSTEKGDLSSESTVSRIRTEHFPLTLESARPSHTSQYLCASSDREERTYNEQFFGPGTRLTVL.

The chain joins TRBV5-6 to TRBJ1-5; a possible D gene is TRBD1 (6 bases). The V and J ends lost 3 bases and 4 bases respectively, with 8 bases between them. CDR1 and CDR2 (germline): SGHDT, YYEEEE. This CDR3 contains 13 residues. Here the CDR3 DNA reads TGTGCCAGCAGCTCGCAGGGGAATCAGCCCCAGCATTTT. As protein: CASSSQGNQPQHF.

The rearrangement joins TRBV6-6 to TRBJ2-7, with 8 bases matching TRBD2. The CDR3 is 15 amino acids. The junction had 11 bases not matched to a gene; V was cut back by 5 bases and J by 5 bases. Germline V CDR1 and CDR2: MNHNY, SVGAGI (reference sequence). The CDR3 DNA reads TGTGCCAGCAGTAACCTCCCCGGGACTAGTAACGAGCAGTACTTC. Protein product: CASSNLPGTSNEQYF.

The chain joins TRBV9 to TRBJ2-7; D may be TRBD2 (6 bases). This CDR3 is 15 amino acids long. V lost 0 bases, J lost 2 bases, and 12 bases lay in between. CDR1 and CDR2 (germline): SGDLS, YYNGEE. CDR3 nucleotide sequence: TGTGCCAGCAGCGTAGTTAGCGGACCAACCTACGAGCAGTACTTC. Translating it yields CASSVVSGPTYEQYF.

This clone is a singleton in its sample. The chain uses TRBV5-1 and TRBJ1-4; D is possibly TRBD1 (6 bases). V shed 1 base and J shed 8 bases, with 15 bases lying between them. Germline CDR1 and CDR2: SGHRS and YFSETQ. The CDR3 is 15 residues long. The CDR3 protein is CASSLSAGEGEKLFF. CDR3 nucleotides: TGCGCCAGCAGCTTGTCTGCAGGGGAAGGGGAAAAACTGTTTTTT.